This T cell receptor beta chain was captured in a study of cytomegalovirus exposure and HLA in healthy donors. Study results and limitations: The productive fraction for most TCR beta V segments was about 87% or about 30% in an earlier analysis. Later analysis suggested most CMV-associated TCR beta chains were HLA-restricted. It emerged from a later analysis that several of the most significant clusters appeared to be linked to common viral pathogens.

As for this clone: The target antigen is unknown.

Amplification used 60 Vbeta primers and 13 Jbeta primers. TCRdb's table, derived via immunoSEQ multiplex PCR, lists solely in-frame clones and lacks some. The data show more than 45,000 clones, and the top ten clones hold 9% to 15%. In germline, CDR1 is GTSNPN, CDR2 SVGIG (reference sequence). The CDR3 is 13 amino acids. This receptor was taken from a woman in her twenties or thirties in good health and CMV-seropositive. Sequenced: PBMCs. This chain connects TRBV30 to TRBJ2-1; TRBD1 matches 9 bases. The CDR3 DNA sequence: TGTGCTAAACAGGGGGCCGAAAGTTTTGAGCAGTTCTTC. Protein product: CAKQGAESFEQFF.